The 10 T cell receptor beta chains presented below share a single source sample, sequenced in a study of somatic mutations in cytotoxic T cells in rheumatoid arthritis. Sequencing was performed with immunoSEQ multiplex PCR; in TCRdb, only in-frame clones are kept and a portion is missing. Here the sample spans roughly 30,000 clones, approximately 78% being singletons. Sequencing was carried out using CD8+ T cells sorted from blood. The receptors shown here come from an adult with rheumatoid arthritis.

The rearrangement links TRBV6-1 to TRBJ1-1; D is unclear. The CDR3 loop spans 16 amino acids. CDR1 is MNHNS, CDR2 SASEGT, per germline. V lost 2 bases, J lost 1 base, and 14 bases lay in between. As DNA, the CDR3 is TGTGCCAGCAGTGAAAGTAGTGGGCAGCCGAACACTGAAGCTTTCTTT. Translation: CASSESSGQPNTEAFF.

This chain joins TRBV9 and TRBJ2-4; D gene unclear. Germline assignment: CDR1 SGDLS and CDR2 YYNGEE. This CDR3 has 16 amino acids. Trimming shortened V by 0 bases and J by 0 bases, and 10 bases separated the two germline ends. The CDR3 DNA is TGTGCCAGCAGCGTAGACGAGAGCGTAGCCAAAAACATTCAGTACTTC. Translation: CASSVDESVAKNIQYF.

The V gene is TRBV9, the J gene TRBJ1-4, with TRBD1 matching over 8 bases. V was pared by 3 bases and J by 3 bases, with 7 bases of the junction left unmatched. The germline gives CDR1 SGDLS, CDR2 YYNGEE. This CDR3 contains 16 residues. This CDR3 reads CASSAGTGYSNEKLFF. The DNA for the CDR3 is TGTGCCAGCAGCGCCGGGACAGGCTATTCTAATGAAAAACTGTTTTTT.

The chain employs TRBV7-3 and TRBJ2-7, with 8 positions matching TRBD1. This CDR3 has 13 amino acids. The trim removed 10 bases at V and 6 bases at J, leaving 11 bases unmatched. Germline loops: CDR1 SGHTA, CDR2 FQGTGA. The CDR3 reads CATGGPGGSEQYF. The CDR3 bases are TGTGCCACAGGGGGGCCAGGGGGCTCCGAGCAGTACTTC. Together with reference TRBV7-3 and TRBJ2-7, the CDR3 gives the full variable domain: GAGVSQTPSNKVTEKGKYVELRCDPISGHTALYWYRQSLGQGPEFLIYFQGTGAADDSGLPNDRFFAVRPEGSVSTLKIQRTERGDSAVYLCATGGPGGSEQYFGPGTRLTVT.

The chain employs TRBV2 and TRBJ2-7; TRBD1 might be the D (5 bases). This CDR3 region has 13 residues. Germline V gene data show CDR1 as SNHLY and CDR2 as FYNNEI. V lost 7 bases, J lost 0 bases, and 10 bases lay in between. The CDR3 DNA reads TGTGCCAGCAACTCGGACATCTCCTACGAGCAGTACTTC. It yields the protein CASNSDISYEQYF.

The chain joins TRBV29-1 to TRBJ2-3, with D perhaps assigned TRBD1 or TRBD2 (6 bases each). CDR1 is SQVTM and CDR2 is ANQGSEA in the germline V gene. This CDR3 spans 16 amino acids. V dropped 5 bases and J dropped 3 bases, with 21 bases sitting between them. The CDR3 bases are TGCAGCGTTACCGGGTCCAGGGGCGGGAAGACAGATACGCAGTATTTT. Protein product: CSVTGSRGGKTDTQYF.

This sequence joins TRBV5-6 and TRBJ1-1; the match to TRBD1 covers 11 bases. Trimming cost V 4 bases and J 6 bases; bases outside gene matches: 5. CDR3 length equals 14 residues. Germline lookup yields CDR1 SGHDT and CDR2 YYEEEE. CDR3 protein: CASSVPDRGPEAFF. CDR3 in DNA: TGTGCCAGCAGCGTCCCGGACAGGGGGCCTGAAGCTTTCTTT.

The chain couples TRBV14 to TRBJ1-2; 9 nucleotides align to TRBD1. The CDR3 runs 16 residues. Germline V CDR1 and CDR2: SGHDN, FVKESK. V trimming: 2 bases; J trimming: 2 bases; junction bases outside the gene matches: 6. In DNA, the CDR3 is TGTGCCAGCAGCCAACGGACAGGGGTACCCAACTATGGCTACACCTTC. It encodes CASSQRTGVPNYGYTF.

The J gene is TRBJ1-1, the V gene TRBV6-1; maybe TRBD1 (6 bases). The CDR3 totals 17 residues. Looked up from germline, CDR1 is MNHNS and CDR2 is SASEGT. Between the trimmed V and J ends, which lost 2 bases and 0 bases, there was a span of 16 bases. CDR3 region: CASSEQSWGGLNTEAFF. In DNA, the CDR3 is TGTGCCAGCAGTGAACAATCTTGGGGGGGCTTGAACACTGAAGCTTTCTTT.

The V gene is TRBV4-1, the J gene TRBJ2-2; 7 bases line up with TRBD1. Germline loops: CDR1 MGHRA, CDR2 YSYEKL. The CDR3 runs to 16 residues. V shed 3 bases and J 4 bases; nucleotides not matched to a gene: 8. CDR3 coding DNA: TGCGCCAGCAGCCAGACGAGGACAGGTTCCACCGGGGAGCTGTTTTTT. Residues: CASSQTRTGSTGELFF.